The T cell receptor (beta chain) described here comes from a study of siplizumab effects on memory and regulatory T cells. Study-level results: Reactions containing siplizumab showed mappable alloreactive CD4+ clones averaging approximately 75% Treg-derived, versus 25% to 30% in controls.

On this clone: Its antigen is currently unknown.

The method was immunoSEQ multiplex PCR; TCRdb's version includes in-frame clones alone and lacks a portion of them. The sample lists 95,000 to 100,000 clones; around nine tenths were seen once. After removal of 4 bases from V and 3 bases from J, the junction contained 9 bases not matched to a gene. The CDR3 covers 15 residues. The germline V gene has CDR1 GTSNPN and CDR2 SVGIG (reference sequence). The receptor was derived from a human donor in good health. The chain uses TRBV30 and TRBJ2-1; 7 bases match TRBD1. The sample consisted of non-Treg CD4+ T cells sorted from blood. In DNA, the CDR3 is TGTGCCTGGATCCCCGGACAGGTACTCTACAATGAGCAGTTCTTC. Encoded protein: CAWIPGQVLYNEQFF.